Shown below are 27 T cell receptor beta chains from a single sample sequenced in a study of blood T cells in healthy people across ages. The second PCR ran about 6 to 11 cycles with a sample-barcoded 5' primer and J-beta primers. Each CDR3 protein is one row after TCRdb ran MiXCR on the 5' RACE reads. The table includes about 930,000 distinct CDR3 sequences, roughly 28% detected once. The same sample was also used in a study of T cells of mothers and their children.

Sequenced input: blood. The receptor set was obtained from a woman between 40 and 50 years old in good health.

This clonotype turned up a few times. This may come from a read error, since a much larger clone is one base off. The chain links TRBV6-6 to TRBJ2-3; D is possibly TRBD2 (5 bases). This CDR3 spans 16 amino acids. Trimming stripped 6 bases from V and 3 bases from J, with 19 bases between. Germline V gene sequence: CDR1 MNHNY, CDR2 SVGAGI (reference sequence). The CDR3 is CASSLTNRLKTDTQYF. In nucleotides, the CDR3 is TGTGCCAGCAGCCTTACTAATCGACTAAAAACAGATACGCAGTATTTT.

The chain's CDR3 is CASSLSPLAGRTDTQYF. CDR3 nucleotides: TGTGCCAGCAGCCTCAGCCCTCTAGCGGGGCGTACAGATACGCAGTATTTT. The chain has TRBV3-1 and TRBJ2-3, with 9 nucleotides matching TRBD2. The CDR3 contains 17 residues. V trimming: 4 bases; J trimming: 3 bases; junction bases outside the gene matches: 11. Germline loops: CDR1 LGHDT, CDR2 YNNKEL (reference sequence).

As to this clonotype: A much more abundant neighbour one base away suggests this may be a read error. The gene calls are TRBV6-1 and TRBJ2-1; D is possibly TRBD1 or TRBD2 (6 bases each). The germline V gene has CDR1 MNHNS and CDR2 SASEGT. This CDR3 spans 17 amino acids. The V gene lost 5 bases and the J gene lost 2 bases, with 19 bases spanning the gap. The CDR3 reads CASSRPPGASTYNEQFF. Written as DNA, the CDR3 is TGTGCCAGCAGTCGTCCCCCGGGGGCGAGCACCTACAATGAGCAGTTCTTC.

The J gene is TRBJ2-7, the V gene TRBV27, with D tentatively TRBD2 (5 bases). The CDR3 spans 16 residues. Between the trimmed V and J ends, which lost 3 bases and 3 bases, there was a span of 18 bases. Per the germline V gene, CDR1 is MNHEY and CDR2 is SMNVEV (reference sequence). DNA for the CDR3: TGTGCCAGCAGTTTCTCCCCCGGGAATTCAATCTACGAGCAGTACTTC. Protein: CASSFSPGNSIYEQYF.

There are many counts of this clonotype. This chain connects TRBV18 to TRBJ2-4, with 9 bases identical to TRBD1. Trimming cost V 6 bases and J 13 bases; bases outside gene matches: 16. CDR3 length: 15 amino acids. Germline V gives CDR1 KGHSH, CDR2 LQKENI. The CDR3 loop reads CASSSSGTGSNEQYF. CDR3 coding DNA: TGTGCCAGCTCTAGTTCAGGGACAGGGTCGAATGAGCAGTACTTC.

The chain carries TRBV13 and TRBJ2-3; the match to TRBD1 covers 9 bases. CDR3 length: 15 residues. In germline, CDR1 is PRHDT, CDR2 FYEKMQ (reference sequence). V dropped 9 bases and J dropped 5; count of bases not matched to a gene: 12. This CDR3 is CASAGQGGTGDTQYF. The CDR3 coding sequence is TGTGCCAGTGCGGGACAGGGTGGTACGGGAGATACGCAGTATTTT. The complete variable domain, with remaining parts taken from reference TRBV13 and TRBJ2-3, reads AAGVIQSPRHLIKEKRETATLKCYPIPRHDTVYWYQQGPGQDPQFLISFYEKMQSDKGSIPDRFSAQQFSDYHSELNMSSLELGDSALYFCASAGQGGTGDTQYFGPGTRLTVL.

This clonotype was detected only a few times. The rearrangement joins TRBV6-6 to TRBJ1-1; 9 positions agree with TRBD1. V was clipped by 2 bases and J by 0 bases; unmatched bases: 4. The CDR3 has 16 residues. CDR1 and CDR2 from the germline V gene are MNHNY and SVGAGI (reference sequence). The CDR3: CASSYGTGRVNTEAFF. The DNA of the CDR3 is TGTGCCAGCAGTTACGGGACAGGGAGGGTGAACACTGAAGCTTTCTTT.

The chain uses TRBV10-3 and TRBJ1-1; D ambiguous. Germline V gene data show CDR1 as ENHRY and CDR2 as SYGVKD. The CDR3 is 13 residues long. V dropped 4 bases and J dropped 3 bases, with 9 bases sitting between them. In DNA form, the CDR3 reads TGTGCCATCAGTGCTTCAAGGGACACTGAAGCTTTCTTT. Its translation: CAISASRDTEAFF.

On this clonotype: A much larger clonotype is one base distant, so this may be a read error. The chain carries TRBV5-6 and TRBJ1-6; D not resolved. Trimming removed 1 base at V and 7 bases at J, with 9 bases between. Germline CDR1 SGHDT, CDR2 YYEEEE. The CDR3 totals 14 residues. In nucleotides, the CDR3 is TGTGCCAGCAGCTTGAGTGCTTTGAATTCACCCCTCCACTTT. Its protein is CASSLSALNSPLHF.

This clonotype was detected only once. A much larger clone is a single base away; this may be a read error. The rearrangement links TRBV5-1 to TRBJ2-4, with D possibly TRBD1 on 7 matching bases. This CDR3 region has 17 residues. V lost 4 bases and J 13 bases, leaving 30 bases between the germline ends. The germline V gene has CDR1 SGHRS and CDR2 YFSETQ. The CDR3 sequence: CASSSWIAGGMENEQYF. CDR3 DNA sequence: TGCGCCAGCAGCAGCTGGATTGCAGGGGGGATGGAGAATGAGCAGTACTTC.

This clonotype was seen a single time. The chain links TRBV10-3 to TRBJ2-3; D unclear. CDR1 and CDR2 (germline): ENHRY, SYGVKD. V lost 3 bases and J lost 5, with 6 bases in between. The CDR3 runs 12 residues. The CDR3 reads CAISDRRDTQYF. Written as DNA, the CDR3 is TGTGCCATCAGTGATAGGAGAGATACGCAGTATTTT.

The table lists this clonotype with a few counts. The chain carries TRBV5-1 and TRBJ1-2, with D tentatively TRBD1 (5 bases). From germline, CDR1 is SGHRS and CDR2 YFSETQ. This CDR3 has 14 amino acids. The V end was cut by 4 bases, the J end by 10 bases, with 20 bases between. CDR3 sequence reads: CASSPGTTIRDYTF. The CDR3 nucleotides read TGCGCCAGCAGCCCAGGGACGACCATCCGGGACTACACCTTC.

This clonotype has a handful of counts. The rearrangement joins TRBV18 to TRBJ2-7, with D possibly TRBD2 on 7 matching bases. The germline V gene has CDR1 KGHSH and CDR2 LQKENI. The V gene lost 3 bases and the J gene lost 6 bases, with 21 bases spanning the gap. The CDR3 is 16 residues long. The CDR3 loop reads CASSPRGAGLGLEQYF. The CDR3 bases are TGTGCCAGCTCACCCAGGGGAGCGGGGCTAGGTCTCGAGCAGTACTTC.

This clonotype was observed many times. The gene calls are TRBV4-1 and TRBJ2-5, with 7 bases aligning to TRBD2. The CDR3 length is 17 residues. The germline V gene has CDR1 MGHRA and CDR2 YSYEKL. J gave up 0 bases and V 0 bases, and 7 bases lay outside the gene matches. CDR3 sequence reads: CASSQDGLETYQETQYF. CDR3 bases: TGCGCCAGCAGCCAAGACGGACTAGAGACGTACCAAGAGACCCAGTACTTC.

This clonotype showed up many times. V gene TRBV7-2 combines with J gene TRBJ2-3; no clear D gene. The CDR3 contains 14 residues. CDR1 SGHTA and CDR2 FQGNSA come from the germline V gene. The V gene lost 2 bases and the J gene lost 6 bases, with 12 bases spanning the gap. CDR3 DNA sequence: TGTGCCAGCAGCTTATCTTTGAGTCTCGATACGCAGTATTTT. Translating it yields CASSLSLSLDTQYF.

This clonotype was detected many times. The chain couples TRBV2 to TRBJ1-6; 8 nucleotides line up with TRBD1. The CDR3 loop spans 15 amino acids. J gave up 8 bases and V 5 bases, and 8 bases lay outside the gene matches. CDR1 and CDR2 (germline): SNHLY, FYNNEI. The CDR3 bases are TGTGCCAGCAGTACCTACAGGGGGAGTGATTCACCCCTCCACTTT. Translation gives CASSTYRGSDSPLHF.

The CDR3 sequence: CASSSLQGVGTDTQYF. DNA for the CDR3: TGTGCCAGCAGCTCGCTACAGGGGGTTGGCACAGATACGCAGTATTTT. The rearrangement uses TRBV7-3 and TRBJ2-3; 8 positions agree with TRBD1. V lost 4 bases, J lost 1 base, and 7 bases stayed unmatched. The CDR3 consists of 16 residues. Germline values: CDR1 SGHTA, CDR2 FQGTGA.

The chain links TRBV4-1 to TRBJ2-2; D may be TRBD1 or TRBD2 (5 bases each). The germline gives CDR1 MGHRA, CDR2 YSYEKL. The CDR3 covers 14 residues. Between the trimmed V and J ends, which lost 2 bases and 6 bases, there was a span of 10 bases. The CDR3 spells CASSQMGVAGELFF. The CDR3 DNA is TGCGCCAGCAGCCAAATGGGGGTGGCCGGGGAGCTGTTTTTT.

This clonotype was seen repeatedly, ten times or more. The gene calls are TRBV25-1 and TRBJ2-5; TRBD1 agrees at 7 bases. The V and J ends lost 5 bases and 0 bases, in that order; junction bases with no gene match: 6. The CDR3 length is 15 residues. The germline V gene has CDR1 MGHDK and CDR2 SYGVNS. Here the CDR3 reads CASSPLDRDQETQYF. The DNA for the CDR3 is TGTGCCAGCAGTCCCCTAGACAGGGACCAAGAGACCCAGTACTTC.

The table lists this clonotype with a few counts. This sequence joins TRBV5-1 and TRBJ2-1; 8 bases line up with TRBD2. Germline V gene sequence: CDR1 SGHRS, CDR2 YFSETQ. The CDR3 is 15 amino acids. Losses at the gene ends were 6 bases for V and 4 bases for J; bases not matched to a gene: 9. The CDR3 here is CASIEREGSYNEQFF. The CDR3 DNA reads as TGCGCCAGCATTGAACGGGAGGGCTCATACAATGAGCAGTTCTTC.

The chain has TRBV18 and TRBJ2-7; the D gene is possibly TRBD2 (6 bases). CDR1 is KGHSH and CDR2 is LQKENI in the germline V gene. The CDR3 spans 14 residues. Between the trimmed V and J ends, which lost 3 bases and 3 bases, there was a span of 12 bases. The CDR3 bases are TGTGCCAGCTCACCCGGGACTCCGAACTACGAGCAGTACTTC. Translation gives CASSPGTPNYEQYF.

As to this clonotype: A much larger clonotype is one base distant, so this may be a read error. The V call is TRBV6-2 or TRBV6-3, the J call TRBJ2-7, with a possible D match to TRBD2 (5 bases). Looked up from germline, CDR1 is MNHEY and CDR2 is SVGEGT. CDR3 length: 13 amino acids. The CDR3 loop reads CAGSYGDSYEQYF. The CDR3 DNA is TGTGCCGGCAGTTACGGGGACTCCTACGAGCAGTACTTC.

This clonotype was seen many times. V gene TRBV5-1 combines with J gene TRBJ2-7; D call uncertain. The V end lost 6 bases, the J end lost 0 bases, and 10 bases lay between the germline ends. Per the germline V gene, CDR1 is SGHRS and CDR2 is YFSETQ. This CDR3 comprises 13 residues. CDR3 residues: CASNSRDSYEQYF. In nucleotides, the CDR3 is TGCGCCAGCAACTCAAGAGACTCCTACGAGCAGTACTTC.

This chain joins TRBV12-3 or TRBV12-4 and TRBJ1-1; D possibly corresponds to TRBD1 (5 bases). The V end was cut by 7 bases, the J end by 5 bases, with 17 bases between. The CDR3 spans 14 residues. The CDR3 loop is CASTDPQGRTEAFF. CDR3 DNA: TGTGCCAGCACCGACCCCCAGGGTAGAACTGAAGCTTTCTTT.

In this sample, this clonotype turned up many times. The V call is TRBV7-2, the J call TRBJ2-6, with TRBD1 as a possible D gene (6 bases). The length of the CDR3 is 15 residues. V shed 5 bases and J shed 2 bases, with 10 bases lying between them. Germline lookup yields CDR1 SGHTA and CDR2 FQGNSA. DNA for the CDR3: TGTGCCAGCAGCCTCAACAGGGCTGGGGCCAACGTCCTGACTTTC. This codes for CASSLNRAGANVLTF.

The sample holds many counts of this clonotype. This chain joins TRBV3-1 and TRBJ2-5; D could derive from TRBD1 or TRBD2 (5 bases each). Germline V gene lookup returns CDR1 LGHDT and CDR2 YNNKEL (reference sequence). V was cut by 5 bases and J by 2 bases, with 12 bases left in between. This CDR3 region has 14 residues. Written as DNA, the CDR3 is TGTGCCAGCAGCTCGGGACCTATTCAAGAGACCCAGTACTTC. Protein sequence: CASSSGPIQETQYF.

About this clonotype itself: The junction departs from the called germline gene at one end, perhaps through a read error. The rearrangement joins TRBV28 to TRBJ1-6; a weak D match, TRBD1 (5 bases). The CDR3 runs 15 residues. The germline CDR1 and CDR2 sequences are MDHEN and SYDVKM. The CDR3 DNA follows: TGTGCCAGCAGTTCGCCCCAGGGAGGACATTCACTCCTCCACTTT. This gives the protein CASSSPQGGHSLLHF.